These T cell receptor beta chains were read from a single sample in a study of PD-1 blockade in classical Hodgkin lymphoma. Sequencing used immunoSEQ multiplex PCR; TCRdb keeps in-frame clones, though not all of them. The sample yields about 90,000 clones, over 75% seen once. The sample in question was peripheral blood mononuclear cells (PBMCs), obtained before the fourth cycle of nivolumab. The receptors were gathered from a human donor with classical Hodgkin lymphoma. Each CDR3 is given with its conserved first and last residue. D genes are given only for firm matches. A row's size may be missing; if present it is once, few, many or a size class.

j_gene | d_gene | abundance | v_gene | CDR3aa | CDR3nt
TRBJ1-5 | TRBD1 | - | TRBV9 | CASSGGQGNQPQHF | TGTGCCAGCAGCGGGGGACAGGGCAATCAGCCCCAGCATTTT
TRBJ2-3 | TRBD1 | - | TRBV6-4 | CASSDRGHTDTQYF | TGTGCCAGCAGTGACAGGGGGCACACAGATACGCAGTATTTT
TRBJ2-1 | - | - | TRBV30 | CAWSGTMGLLNEQFF | TGTGCCTGGAGCGGGACGATGGGCTTATTAAATGAGCAGTTCTTC
TRBJ1-3 | TRBD1 | - | TRBV5-1 | CASSPQQGGSSGNTIYF | TGCGCCAGCAGTCCTCAACAGGGGGGGAGCTCTGGAAACACCATATATTTT
TRBJ2-5 | - | few | TRBV5-6 | CASSLDTLLSETQYF | TGTGCCAGCAGCTTGGACACCTTGCTTTCGGAGACCCAGTACTTC
TRBJ2-3 | - | - | TRBV29-1 | CSVDMAGSDTQYF | TGCAGCGTTGATATGGCAGGGTCAGATACGCAGTATTTT
TRBJ2-7 | - | - | TRBV30 | CAWNRGTMSEQYF | TGTGCCTGGAATCGCGGGACAATGAGCGAGCAGTACTTC
TRBJ1-1 | - | - | TRBV5-8 | CASSITEYTEAFF | TGTGCCAGCAGCATAACAGAGTACACTGAAGCTTTCTTT
TRBJ1-5 | TRBD1 | - | TRBV27 | CASSQGQGGQPQHF | TGTGCCAGCAGCCAGGGACAGGGAGGCCAGCCCCAGCATTTT
TRBJ2-7 | - | once | TRBV11-1 | CASSPVGQNSYEQYF | TGTGCCAGCAGCCCCGTTGGACAGAACTCCTACGAGCAGTACTTC
TRBJ1-5 | - | - | TRBV6-1 | CASSEALWVGGNQPQHF | TGTGCCAGCAGTGAAGCGCTGTGGGTGGGGGGCAATCAGCCCCAGCATTTT
TRBJ2-7 | - | - | TRBV18 | CASSPGVHEQYF | TGTGCCAGCTCACCGGGGGTCCACGAGCAGTACTTC
TRBJ2-5 | TRBD1 | - | TRBV7-8 | CASSTGQGARETQYF | TGTGCCAGCAGCACAGGACAGGGGGCGAGAGAGACCCAGTACTTC
TRBJ1-2 | TRBD1 | - | TRBV28 | CASSSGTGQMNYGYTF | TGTGCCAGCAGTTCAGGGACAGGACAAATGAACTATGGCTACACCTTC
TRBJ2-3 | - | - | TRBV7-2 | CASSPPYTIRTDTQYF | TGTGCCAGCAGTCCCCCGTACACCATTCGCACAGATACGCAGTATTTT
TRBJ1-4 | - | - | TRBV4-2 | CASSQDRAEKLFF | TGTGCCAGCAGCCAAGATCGGGCTGAAAAACTGTTTTTT
TRBJ1-3 | TRBD1 | - | TRBV7-2 | CASSQATGAGNTIYF | TGTGCCAGCAGCCAAGCCACAGGGGCCGGAAACACCATATATTTT
TRBJ2-1 | - | - | TRBV19 | CASSMQLPSTYNEQFF | TGTGCCAGTAGTATGCAGCTCCCGTCGACCTACAATGAGCAGTTCTTC
TRBJ2-1 | - | - | TRBV29-1 | CSVETMYEQFF | TGCAGCGTTGAAACTATGTATGAGCAGTTCTTC
TRBJ2-5 | - | - | TRBV10-3 | CAISDWVQETQYF | TGTGCCATCAGTGATTGGGTTCAAGAGACCCAGTACTTC
TRBJ1-2 | TRBD1 | - | TRBV7-9 | CASSSRDRGYGDYTF | TGTGCCAGCAGCAGTAGGGACAGGGGATACGGCGACTACACCTTC
TRBJ1-2 | TRBD1 | - | TRBV27 | CASSPQTGYGYTF | TGTGCCAGCAGTCCACAGACAGGGTATGGCTACACCTTC
TRBJ2-1 | - | - | TRBV9 | CASSPQWGAYNEQFF | TGTGCCAGCAGCCCCCAATGGGGGGCCTACAATGAGCAGTTCTTC
TRBJ1-3 | - | - | TRBV9 | CASSVKGQGNTIYF | TGTGCCAGCAGCGTAAAGGGACAAGGAAACACCATATATTTT
TRBJ1-2 | - | - | TRBV5-6 | CASSLGRNPLYGYTF | TGTGCCAGCAGCCTCGGACGTAACCCACTCTATGGCTACACCTTC
TRBJ2-5 | TRBD2 | - | TRBV7-7 | CASSLHPLAGQETQYF | TGTGCCAGCAGCTTACACCCACTAGCGGGCCAAGAGACCCAGTACTTC
TRBJ2-7 | - | - | TRBV5-1 | CASIGEVGVRYF | TGCGCCAGCATCGGGGAGGTTGGGGTCCGGTACTTC
TRBJ2-3 | - | medium-sized | TRBV7-3 | CASSLGPTTDTQYF | TGTGCCAGCAGCTTAGGCCCAACTACAGATACGCAGTATTTT
TRBJ2-6 | - | - | TRBV29-1 | CSVEARSSGANVLTF | TGCAGCGTTGAAGCAAGGAGCTCTGGGGCCAACGTCCTGACTTTC
TRBJ2-7 | TRBD1 | - | TRBV7-2 | CASSLEGIGTGSYEQYF | TGTGCCAGCAGCTTAGAGGGTATTGGGACAGGCTCCTACGAGCAGTACTTC
TRBJ1-6 | TRBD1 | - | TRBV7-9 | CASSLTGTGNSPLHF | TGTGCCAGCAGCTTAACCGGGACAGGGAATTCACCCCTCCACTTT
TRBJ1-1 | - | - | TRBV10-3 | CAISDRYSAADTEAFF | TGTGCCATCAGTGACAGGTACAGCGCAGCGGACACTGAAGCTTTCTTT
TRBJ2-7 | - | - | TRBV4-1 | CASSQDGASSYEQYF | TGCGCCAGCAGCCAAGATGGAGCAAGCTCCTACGAGCAGTACTTC
TRBJ1-6 | - | - | TRBV6-1 | CASTQGSSYNSPLHF | TGTGCCAGCACCCAGGGGAGCTCCTATAATTCACCCCTCCACTTT
TRBJ2-5 | - | - | TRBV5-5 | CASSPPGVRGETQYF | TGTGCCAGCAGCCCCCCGGGGGTCCGGGGGGAGACCCAGTACTTC
TRBJ1-6 | TRBD1 | - | TRBV4-3 | CASSQRDRGGSPLHF | TGCGCCAGCAGCCAACGTGACAGGGGAGGGTCACCCCTCCACTTT
TRBJ1-4 | - | - | TRBV6-1 | CASSEALLRARNEKLFF | TGTGCCAGCAGTGAAGCCCTCCTTCGGGCCCGTAATGAAAAACTGTTTTTT
TRBJ2-5 | TRBD1 | - | TRBV12-5 | CASGLSTGTGEAETQYF | TGTGCTAGTGGTTTGAGCACGGGGACAGGGGAGGCGGAGACCCAGTACTTC
TRBJ1-2 | - | few | TRBV10-1 | CASSASREDGYTF | TGCGCCAGCAGTGCATCACGAGAGGATGGCTACACCTTC
TRBJ1-5 | - | - | TRBV4-3 | CASSLWTSTDSNQPQHF | TGCGCCAGCAGCTTATGGACGTCCACGGATAGCAATCAGCCCCAGCATTTT
TRBJ2-3 | - | - | TRBV28 | CASSLSAREDTQYF | TGTGCCAGCAGTTTATCAGCTCGAGAGGATACGCAGTATTTT
TRBJ1-1 | - | - | TRBV6-5 | CASSYEMNTEAFF | TGTGCCAGCAGTTACGAGATGAACACTGAAGCTTTCTTT
TRBJ2-5 | - | - | TRBV6-1 | CASSLTGTEMETQYF | TGTGCCAGCAGTCTAACGGGGACTGAGATGGAGACCCAGTACTTC
TRBJ2-2 | TRBD1 | once | TRBV4-3 | CASSQGGTGVTGELFF | TGCGCCAGCAGCCAAGGGGGGACAGGGGTCACCGGGGAGCTGTTTTTT
TRBJ2-2 | TRBD1 | - | TRBV15 | CATSGQQGTGELFF | TGTGCCACCAGCGGACAACAGGGGACCGGGGAGCTGTTTTTT
TRBJ2-1 | TRBD2 | - | TRBV5-4 | CASSFSGAYNEQFF | TGTGCCAGCAGTTTTAGCGGGGCATACAATGAGCAGTTCTTC
TRBJ2-1 | - | - | TRBV11-3 | CASSSALGGNEQFF | TGTGCCAGCAGTTCTGCCCTAGGGGGCAATGAGCAGTTCTTC
TRBJ2-5 | TRBD1 | - | TRBV30 | CAWSLEGTGNAGTQYF | TGTGCCTGGAGTTTGGAAGGGACAGGGAACGCTGGGACCCAGTACTTC
TRBJ2-2 | - | - | TRBV7-8 | CASSLDRGGELFF | TGTGCCAGCAGCTTAGATAGGGGCGGGGAGCTGTTTTTT
TRBJ1-5 | - | - | TRBV7-9 | CASSASPSGEGNQPQHF | TGTGCCAGCAGCGCTAGCCCCTCAGGGGAGGGCAATCAGCCCCAGCATTTT
TRBJ2-2 | - | - | TRBV11-3 | CASSPWHSGELFF | TGTGCCAGCAGCCCCTGGCATAGCGGGGAGCTGTTTTTT
TRBJ1-1 | - | - | TRBV30 | CAANRASNTEAFF | TGTGCCGCCAACAGGGCTTCGAACACTGAAGCTTTCTTT
TRBJ1-5 | - | few | TRBV6-1 | CASSRTLSNQPQHF | TGTGCCAGCAGTCGGACATTGAGCAATCAGCCCCAGCATTTT
TRBJ2-3 | TRBD1 | - | TRBV5-1 | CASSDQTGPTDTQYF | TGCGCCAGCAGCGACCAGACAGGGCCCACAGATACGCAGTATTTT
TRBJ2-7 | - | - | TRBV9 | CASSVGQDHTFEQYF | TGTGCCAGCAGCGTAGGACAGGACCACACTTTCGAGCAGTACTTC
TRBJ1-5 | TRBD1 | - | TRBV7-6 | CASSLGQGGQPQHF | TGTGCCAGCAGCCTGGGACAGGGAGGTCAGCCCCAGCATTTT
TRBJ2-6 | TRBD1 | - | TRBV5-1 | CASILLGTGASGANVLTF | TGCGCCAGCATTCTATTGGGGACAGGGGCCTCTGGGGCCAACGTCCTGACTTTC